This TCR beta chain derives from a study of metastatic and nonmetastatic thyroid tumors. The wider study: The authors compared repertoires across blood and tumor or nodule tissue from malignant and benign thyroid patients.

This clone has ten or more counts. Its antigen is as yet unknown. With 3 bases removed from V and 0 bases from J, the gap between germline ends came to 9 bases. In germline, CDR1 is DFQATT, CDR2 SNEGSKA (reference sequence). The CDR3 length is 13 residues. Per the original data handling: The study's classifier, a distant-metastasis tool for papillary thyroid cancer, was built using CDR3 differences across clinicopathological groups. TCRdb re-called clones from the PCR reads using MiXCR. V and J calls and clone size were set by TCRdb, not the authors. The sample holds 65,000 to 70,000 clones, 13% to 15% seen once. Among the patients, none had received any treatment before thyroid surgery. Study-level results: Benign nodules were reported to have significantly lower TCR beta diversity than malignant thyroid tumors, in blood and tumor.

The source material was blood. The J gene is TRBJ2-7, the V gene TRBV20-1, with unresolved D. This TCR was recovered from a male donor with papillary thyroid cancer or a benign thyroid nodule (not recorded which). Some clones in this sample may be carry-over from other donors' samples. The CDR3: CSARGLLSYEQYF. The CDR3 DNA reads TGCAGTGCTAGGGGGTTACTCTCCTACGAGCAGTACTTC.